This TCR beta chain comes out of a study of spatial heterogeneity in lung cancer. General study findings and limits: Regional and ubiquitous nonsynonymous mutations were tracked by counts of regional and ubiquitous expanded TCRs, respectively. Mutation tallies in tumors tracked expanded intratumoral alpha and beta TCR counts.

Time point given: sample taken at primary tumor resection. The cohort: 70 to 85 early-stage, untreated non-small cell lung cancer patients. The germline V and J ends were trimmed by 3 bases and 6 bases, with 11 bases remaining between them. The CDR3 is 13 amino acids. Looked up from germline, CDR1 is LGHNT and CDR2 is FRNRAP. Single TCR cDNA molecules each had their own unique molecular identifier. TCRdb redid the calling of the 5' RACE reads with MiXCR, one entry per CDR3 protein. This sample carries about 14,000 distinct CDR3 sequences, about 4.5% of them seen once, and the ten largest clones take roughly 18%. In this sample, this clonotype turned up many times. Its antigen is unidentified. This beta chain was picked up by a library intended for alpha chains and is off target, so its count carries little meaning.

The V call is TRBV12-5, the J call TRBJ1-1, with D maybe TRBD1 (5 bases). Material: lung tumor tissue, obtained at surgery. The clonotype comes from a female donor with early-stage non-small cell lung cancer. The CDR3 loop is CASGLTTASEAFF. CDR3 DNA: TGTGCTAGTGGTTTAACGACAGCGTCTGAAGCTTTCTTT.